This T cell receptor beta chain was obtained from a study of blood T cell repertoires in COVID-19 (dated by TCRdb to 2019 to 2021). Turning to the overall study: The collaborator samples originated in the United States, Italy and Spain and spanned the acute and convalescent phases of COVID-19. The prospective study material was composed of cDNA or gDNA derived from T cells, B-cell-depleted T cells, or PBMCs. Subjects who had been exposed to COVID-19, were actively infected with it, or had recovered from it provided the deeply sampled blood TCRbeta repertoires that made up the dataset. A freely available public database, intended as a resource for researchers studying the immune response to SARS-CoV-2, is where the repertoires were released. Samples came from the ongoing ImmuneRACE study (first 160 participants) plus 1,254 subjects from 6 global collaborators. Sample metadata almost always included a de-identified subject ID, COVID-19 status, age in years and sex. Where available, HLA class I and class II types were obtained from metadata supplied by the sample provider rather than from assay-based typing.

The collaborating institutions used their own protocols to collect whole blood in K2EDTA tubes. For TCRbeta analysis, collaborator samples were shipped as frozen whole blood, as isolated PBMCs, or as DNA extracted from either sample type. Trimmed from V: 1 base; trimmed from J: 4 bases; junction bases lacking a gene match: 3. Counted from cysteine to phenylalanine, this CDR3 has 14 amino acids. Of the read, only the CDR3 DNA is kept; its 42 bases are in frame from base 1. From the germline V gene, CDR1 is SGHRS and CDR2 is YFSETQ. For this clone: Its binding antigen is unknown. No much larger clone is present one base from it, and per-base qualities are unavailable.

General study outcomes and caveats: The amount of clinical and demographic metadata varied by source and participant and was provided uncurated.

The immunoSEQ Assay, a bias-controlled multiplex PCR, was used to amplify TCRbeta CDR3 regions from genomic DNA. In the original analysis: Within the assay, amplification of reference gene primers was used to estimate how many nucleated cells each sample contained. Sequence reads were collapsed and filtered to measure the absolute abundance of every unique TCRbeta CDR3 rearrangement. For each sample, productive Simpson clonality was calculated by taking the square root of Simpson's diversity index across productive rearrangements. TCRdb retrieved this table from immuneACCESS and kept in-frame rearrangements only. Not all clones are present; in checked studies, unresolved V genes account for under half, and no reason is known for the remainder. The V and J calls and clone size are taken from that table; D and trimming were inferred from the DNA. Present in this sample are 250,000 to 300,000 clones, about 76% of which were seen just once. The ten most abundant clones make up around 3% of the sample.

The sequencing input was peripheral blood. This TCR was sampled from a woman aged 55-69 years with active or convalescent COVID-19. Recombination connected TRBV5-1 to TRBJ1-1, and 8 bases in between align with TRBD1. The CDR3 in this case is CASSLYDRGTEAFF. The nucleotide sequence is given as TGCGCCAGCAGCTTGTACGACAGGGGCACTGAAGCTTTCTTT.